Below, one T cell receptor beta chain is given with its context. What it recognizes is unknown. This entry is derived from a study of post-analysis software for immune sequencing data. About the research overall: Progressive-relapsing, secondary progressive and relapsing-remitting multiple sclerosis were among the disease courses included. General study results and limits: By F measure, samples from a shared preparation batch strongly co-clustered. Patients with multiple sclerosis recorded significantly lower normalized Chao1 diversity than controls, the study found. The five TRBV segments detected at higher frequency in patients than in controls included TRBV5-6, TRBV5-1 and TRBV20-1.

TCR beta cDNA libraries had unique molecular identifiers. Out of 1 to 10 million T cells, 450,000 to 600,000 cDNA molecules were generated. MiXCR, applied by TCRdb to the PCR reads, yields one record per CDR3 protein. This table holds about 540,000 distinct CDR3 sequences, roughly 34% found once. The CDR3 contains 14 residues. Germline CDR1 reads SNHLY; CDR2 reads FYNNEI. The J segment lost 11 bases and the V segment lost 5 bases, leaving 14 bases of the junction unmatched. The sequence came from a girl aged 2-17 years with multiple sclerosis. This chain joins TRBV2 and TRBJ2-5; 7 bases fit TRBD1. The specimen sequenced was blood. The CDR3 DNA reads TGTGCCAGCAGTCCGACAGGGTCCTACAATGAGCAGTACTTC. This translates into CASSPTGSYNEQYF. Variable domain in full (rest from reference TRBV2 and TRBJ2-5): EPEVTQTPSHQVTQMGQEVILRCVPISNHLYFYWYRQILGQKVEFLVSFYNNEISEKSEIFDDQFSVERPDGSNFTLKIRSTKLEDSAMYFCASSPTGSYNEQYFGPGTRLLVL.